This T cell receptor (beta chain) came from a study of response to subunit inactivated influenza vaccine. Findings and limits, study-wide: That few new T cells are recruited by each seasonal influenza vaccination was the authors' suggestion.

CDR1 SEHNR and CDR2 FQNEAQ come from the germline V gene (reference sequence). The CDR3 covers 14 residues. Trimming stripped 5 bases from V and 2 bases from J, with 13 bases between. Using its own MiXCR run on the RT-PCR reads, TCRdb lists one record per CDR3 protein. The sample records about 480,000 distinct CDR3 sequences, 10% to 15% being singletons. A remark on this clonotype: Its antigen remains unknown.

This clonotype originated in a man aged 45 to 65 who received an inactivated influenza vaccine. V is TRBV7-9 and J is TRBJ2-7; tentative D call: TRBD2 (5 bases). The specimen comprised PBMCs from blood, sampled roughly 45 days after vaccination. The CDR3 spells CASSPASRAYEQYF. DNA for the CDR3: TGTGCCAGCAGCCCGGCTAGCAGAGCCTACGAGCAGTACTTC.